One sample yielded the 25 T cell receptor beta chains listed below, sequenced in a study of blood T cell repertoires in COVID-19. TCRdb's copy holds only in-frame clones and misses some; the assay was immunoSEQ multiplex PCR. The sample holds about 240,000 clones, roughly 90% seen once. The source material was peripheral blood. These receptors came from a man in his 60s with acute or convalescent COVID-19.

The V and J genes are TRBV6-2 or TRBV6-3 and TRBJ1-6; 8 positions match TRBD1. Germline V gene lookup returns CDR1 MNHEY and CDR2 SVGEGT. V lost 6 bases and J lost 0; bases outside the gene matches: 4. The CDR3 is 16 residues long. The DNA for the CDR3 is TGTGCCAGCAGCGGGACAGGAGGCTCCTATAATTCACCCCTCCACTTT. It yields the protein CASSGTGGSYNSPLHF.

This chain uses TRBV28 with TRBJ1-2; a weak D match, TRBD1 (6 bases). CDR1 is MDHEN, CDR2 SYDVKM, per germline. The CDR3 length is 11 residues. The V end lost 8 bases, the J end lost 3 bases, and 7 bases lay between the germline ends. CDR3 coding DNA: TGTGCCAGCGGACAGTACTATGGCTACACCTTC. Protein: CASGQYYGYTF.

The CDR3 nucleotides are TGTGCCAGCAGCCCCGGGGTGAACACTGAAGCTTTCTTT. Translating it yields CASSPGVNTEAFF. This rearrangement joins TRBV28 to TRBJ1-1, with D unresolved. CDR1 MDHEN and CDR2 SYDVKM come from the germline V gene. This CDR3 comprises 13 residues. The V end lost 6 bases, the J end lost 0 bases, and 8 bases lay between the germline ends.

CDR3 protein: CASSLRGLAPETQYF. The CDR3 bases are TGTGCCAGCAGCTTACGGGGACTAGCGCCGGAGACCCAGTACTTC. The chain is built from TRBV7-2 and TRBJ2-5, with TRBD2 identical over 10 bases. The CDR3 runs to 15 residues. The V and J ends lost 2 bases and 5 bases, in that order; junction bases with no gene match: 5. Germline assignment: CDR1 SGHTA and CDR2 FQGNSA.

The chain joins TRBV18 to TRBJ2-5, with D uncertain. Germline-derived CDR1 and CDR2 are KGHSH and LQKENI. This CDR3 is built from 14 residues. Between the trimmed V and J ends, which lost 5 bases and 0 bases, there was a span of 10 bases. The CDR3 is CASSSNRDQETQYF. CDR3 nucleotides: TGTGCCAGCTCATCAAACCGGGACCAAGAGACCCAGTACTTC.

The chain recombines TRBV28 with TRBJ2-1, with 9 bases that match TRBD2. CDR3 length equals 16 residues. The V and J ends lost 7 bases and 2 bases, in that order; junction bases with no gene match: 9. Looked up from germline, CDR1 is MDHEN and CDR2 is SYDVKM. The CDR3 region is CASTRLAGVAYNEQFF. CDR3 sequence (DNA): TGTGCCAGCACCCGTTTAGCGGGAGTTGCCTACAATGAGCAGTTCTTC.

The rearrangement uses TRBV14 and TRBJ2-7, with D possibly being TRBD2 (6 bases). Trimming cost V 1 base and J 3 bases, with 10 bases left between them. CDR1 and CDR2 from the germline V gene are SGHDN and FVKESK. CDR3 length equals 14 residues. The CDR3 sequence: CASSQVSGVYEQYF. The CDR3 DNA follows: TGTGCCAGCAGCCAAGTGTCGGGAGTCTACGAGCAGTACTTC.

The chain is built from TRBV3-1 (or the pseudogene TRBV3-2) and TRBJ2-7; the match to TRBD1 covers 7 bases. The CDR3 consists of 13 residues. The V gene end was trimmed by 8 bases and the J gene end by 4 bases; junction bases not matched to a gene: 8. The V gene's germline CDR1 is LGHDT and CDR2 YNNKEL (reference sequence). The CDR3 region has the DNA TGTGCCAGCTCACAGGGGCTGATATACGAGCAGTACTTC. Its translation: CASSQGLIYEQYF.

The chain carries TRBV7-2 and TRBJ2-2, with TRBD1 matching over 9 bases. The junction had 5 bases not matched to a gene; V was cut back by 5 bases and J by 4 bases. The CDR3 is made up of 15 amino acids. The V gene's germline CDR1 is SGHTA and CDR2 FQGNSA. CDR3 nucleotides: TGTGCCAGCAGCAAATCGACAGGGGGCACCGGGGAGCTGTTTTTT. This translates into CASSKSTGGTGELFF.

This clone was detected only once. The chain recombines TRBV7-9 with TRBJ2-1, with 9 bases lining up with TRBD2. Trimming took 2 bases from V and 7 from J; bases not matched to a gene: 12. Germline V gene data show CDR1 as SEHNR and CDR2 as FQNEAQ (reference sequence). The CDR3 consists of 17 residues. The chain's CDR3 is CASSLLRGGRARNEQFF. The DNA for the CDR3 is TGTGCCAGCAGCTTATTGAGAGGCGGGAGGGCCAGGAATGAGCAGTTCTTC. Full variable domain (remainder filled in from reference TRBV7-9 and TRBJ2-1): DTGVSQNPRHKITKRGQNVTFRCDPISEHNRLYWYRQTLGQGPEFLTYFQNEAQLEKSRLLSDRFSAERPKGSFSTLEIQRTEQGDSAMYLCASSLLRGGRARNEQFFGPGTRLTVL.

This chain links TRBV27 with TRBJ2-7; the D is unclear. Per the germline V gene, CDR1 is MNHEY and CDR2 is SMNVEV (reference sequence). The CDR3 consists of 12 residues. V was pared by 2 bases and J by 6 bases, with 8 bases between. CDR3 amino acids: CASSLAQPEQYF. DNA of the CDR3: TGTGCCAGCAGTTTAGCACAGCCCGAGCAGTACTTC.

The chain employs TRBV6-2 or TRBV6-3 and TRBJ1-1, with 8 bases lining up with TRBD1. The CDR3 is 13 residues long. The V segment lost 6 bases and the J segment 8 bases; nucleotides outside the gene matches: 8. Germline V gives CDR1 MNHEY, CDR2 SVGEGT. The CDR3 region is CASSLIGQGEAFF. As DNA, the CDR3 is TGTGCCAGCAGCCTCATAGGACAGGGCGAAGCTTTCTTT.

The chain recombines TRBV20-1 with TRBJ2-2, with 9 bases matching TRBD1. V was clipped by 3 bases and J by 0 bases; unmatched bases: 8. There are 17 residues in the CDR3. Per germline, CDR1 DFQATT and CDR2 SNEGSKA (reference sequence). The CDR3 DNA sequence: TGCAGTGCTAGTGGAGGGACAGGGCCTTCGAACACCGGGGAGCTGTTTTTT. It specifies CSASGGTGPSNTGELFF.

The CDR3 sequence is CASSPPLADSYNEQFF. The CDR3 region has the DNA TGTGCCAGCAGCCCCCCCCTAGCGGATTCCTACAATGAGCAGTTCTTC. This rearrangement joins TRBV13 to TRBJ2-1; 7 nucleotides align to TRBD2. This CDR3 has 16 residues. The germline V gene has CDR1 PRHDT and CDR2 FYEKMQ (reference sequence). Trimming cost V 5 bases and J 1 base; bases outside gene matches: 8.

CDR3 protein: CATSRDRTRNTEAFF. The CDR3 DNA is TGTGCCACCAGCAGAGACCGGACAAGGAACACTGAAGCTTTCTTT. The V and J genes are TRBV15 and TRBJ1-1, with a weak D call TRBD1 (5 bases). The length of the CDR3 is 15 residues. Trimming pared 0 bases from V and 1 base from J, leaving 9 bases between. Germline values: CDR1 LNHNV, CDR2 YYDKDF (reference sequence).

The V gene is TRBV4-2, the J gene TRBJ1-2; unclear D gene. CDR1 and CDR2 (germline): LGHNA, YNFKEQ. This CDR3 spans 15 amino acids. V lost 5 bases and J 4 bases, leaving 17 bases between the germline ends. The CDR3 nucleotides read TGTGCCAGCAGCAATTTACCTGCAGTTTCCTATGGCTACACCTTC. This gives the protein CASSNLPAVSYGYTF.

The CDR3 nucleotides read TGTGCCTGGAGCCCCCCCCAGGCAGGGCGAAATTCACCCCTCCACTTT. Protein sequence: CAWSPPQAGRNSPLHF. This rearrangement joins TRBV30 to TRBJ1-6; maybe TRBD1 (5 bases). This CDR3 is 16 amino acids long. Deletions cut 3 bases from V and 7 bases from J, with 19 bases between. From germline, CDR1 is GTSNPN and CDR2 SVGIG (reference sequence).

This clone showed up just once. The chain couples TRBV30 to TRBJ2-5, with 14 bases lining up with TRBD2. Losses at the gene ends were 8 bases for V and 3 bases for J; bases not matched to a gene: 8. Germline V lookup: CDR1 GTSNPN, CDR2 SVGIG (reference sequence). The CDR3 sequence is 15 residues long. CDR3 bases: TGTGCCCAATCGGGACTAGCGGGAGTAGAAGAGACCCAGTACTTC. Protein sequence: CAQSGLAGVEETQYF. Combining the CDR3 with reference TRBV30 and TRBJ2-5 gives the whole variable domain SQTIHQWPATLVQPVGSPLSLECTVEGTSNPNLYWYRQAAGRGLQLLFYSVGIGQISSEVPQNLSASRPQDRQFILSSKKLLLSDSGFYLCAQSGLAGVEETQYFGPGTRLLVL.

The V and J genes are TRBV9 and TRBJ1-2, with 8 bases that match TRBD1. This CDR3 contains 15 residues. J gave up 7 bases and V 0 bases, and 8 bases lay outside the gene matches. The germline V gene has CDR1 SGDLS and CDR2 YYNGEE. CDR3 sequence reads: CASSVELTGASGYTF. The CDR3 DNA reads TGTGCCAGCAGCGTAGAGTTGACAGGGGCTTCTGGCTACACCTTC.

The rearrangement links TRBV19 to TRBJ2-7; D is perhaps TRBD1 (5 bases). This CDR3 is 14 amino acids long. V gave up 4 bases and J gave up 0 bases, with 10 bases separating them. Germline V CDR1 and CDR2: LNHDA, SQIVND (reference sequence). The chain's CDR3 is CASSRTPSSYEQYF. For the CDR3, the DNA is TGTGCCAGTAGTAGGACACCCAGCTCCTACGAGCAGTACTTC.

The gene calls are TRBV9 and TRBJ1-5; 7 nucleotides line up with TRBD1. The CDR3 has 15 residues. CDR1 is SGDLS, CDR2 YYNGEE, per germline. With 4 bases clipped from V and 3 bases from J, the junction kept 7 bases outside the gene matches. As DNA, the CDR3 is TGTGCCAGCAGCACGGGACAGTCAGTCAATCAGCCCCAGCATTTT. It codes for CASSTGQSVNQPQHF.

The chain joins TRBV7-2 to TRBJ2-1; possible D gene TRBD2, 6 bases. The CDR3 loop spans 14 amino acids. V was shortened by 0 bases and J by 6 bases, with 9 bases between the two germline ends. The germline CDR1 and CDR2 sequences are SGHTA and FQGNSA. The CDR3 DNA reads TGTGCCAGCAGCTTAGCTAGCGGTCGCAATGAGCAGTTCTTC. Translated, it gives CASSLASGRNEQFF.

The chain joins TRBV24-1 to TRBJ1-2; D unresolved. Germline V CDR1 and CDR2: KGHDR, SFDVKD. The V end lost 6 bases, the J end lost 7 bases, and 8 bases lay between the germline ends. This CDR3 region has 11 residues. CDR3 region: CATSSSFGYTF. The CDR3 coding sequence is TGTGCCACCAGTTCTAGCTTTGGCTACACCTTC.

The V and J genes are TRBV6-1 and TRBJ1-1; D not certain. V lost 3 bases to trimming and J lost 7 bases, with 15 bases between them. Germline V CDR1 and CDR2: MNHNS, SASEGT. The CDR3 length is 14 residues. The CDR3 loop reads CASSDRRPPSEAFF. The CDR3 DNA reads TGTGCCAGCAGTGACCGCAGGCCTCCCAGTGAAGCTTTCTTT.

The V call is TRBV6-5, the J call TRBJ2-7, with a weak D call TRBD2 (5 bases). Trimming removed 5 bases from V and 3 bases from J, with 8 bases in between. Germline V CDR1 and CDR2: MNHEY, SVGAGI. The CDR3 runs 12 residues. Written as DNA, the CDR3 is TGTGCCAGCAGTCCCCGGGGCTACGAGCAGTACTTC. This gives the protein CASSPRGYEQYF.